Below are 21 T cell receptor beta chains sequenced from a single sample in a study of tumor-infiltrating lymphocytes in primary liver carcinoma. Out of unsorted whole blood came the blood RNA, and germline DNA was extracted as well. With around 490 ng total RNA as template and a constant-region primer, TCR beta cDNA was made. For TCR beta, libraries were produced by three nested multiplex PCR rounds using slightly modified ARM-PCR. The opening two PCR rounds, nine to eleven cycles each, paired TRBV1-TRBV30 forward primers with a C-beta reverse primer. MiXCR, applied by TCRdb to the multiplex PCR reads, yields one record per CDR3 protein. This table holds more than 150,000 distinct CDR3 sequences, about 60% found once. Material for sequencing was peripheral blood. The receptor set was obtained from a man aged 40-55 years with primary liver carcinoma and hepatitis B virus infection.

This chain uses TRBV6-5 with TRBJ2-7, with D possibly being TRBD1 (5 bases). Deletions cut 4 bases from V and 5 bases from J, with 12 bases between. This CDR3 spans 13 amino acids. In germline, CDR1 is MNHEY, CDR2 SVGAGI. The CDR3 DNA reads TGTGCCAGCAGTTCAGGGTGCGTCGACGAGCAGTACTTC. This sequence encodes CASSSGCVDEQYF.

A single count supports this clonotype. This rearrangement joins TRBV5-1 to TRBJ2-2; TRBD1 matches 9 bases. V was clipped by 1 base and J by 6 bases; unmatched bases: 7. The CDR3 has 16 amino acids. Germline loops: CDR1 SGHRS, CDR2 YFSETQ. The CDR3 sequence is CASSLTGGKGSGELFF. As DNA, the CDR3 is TGCGCCAGCAGCTTGACAGGGGGCAAAGGATCCGGGGAGCTGTTTTTT.

In this sample, this clonotype turned up once. The V and J genes are TRBV11-2 and TRBJ2-3; 9 nucleotides match TRBD2. Germline CDR1 and CDR2: SGHAT and FQNNGV. The CDR3 is 14 amino acids. The CDR3 loop is CISTIAGVTDTQYF. CDR3 sequence (DNA): TGTATCAGCACAATAGCGGGAGTAACAGATACGCAGTATTTT.

The chain combines TRBV11-3 with TRBJ2-3, with no clear D. Germline loops: CDR1 SGHNT, CDR2 YENEEA. V lost 5 bases and J 15 bases, leaving 21 bases between the germline ends. The CDR3 totals 13 residues. The CDR3 sequence is CASSPSLTDKQYF. The CDR3 bases are TGTGCCAGCAGCCCCTCCCTCACAGATAAGCAATATTTT.

The rearrangement joins TRBV28 to TRBJ2-1; no reliable D call. Trimming removed 5 bases at V and 2 bases at J, with 10 bases between. The V gene's germline CDR1 is MDHEN and CDR2 SYDVKM. The CDR3 extends over 14 amino acids. The CDR3 DNA sequence: TGTGCCAGCAGTGTCGATAGAACCTACAATGAGCAGTTCTTC. This gives the protein CASSVDRTYNEQFF.

About this clonotype: The CDR3 ends on some other residue instead of the conserved phenylalanine or tryptophan, so this is likely a read error. Because the CDR3's place on the DNA is in doubt, the DNA is left out and the CDR3 is given as listed by TCRdb. The chain carries TRBV10-3 and TRBJ2-7; the D segment call TRBD1 is taken from the table without a DNA check. Germline V CDR1 and CDR2: ENHRY, SYGVKD. With termini counted, the CDR3 has 10 amino acids. The CDR3 spells CAPSGTGHLS.

Only one count was recorded for this clonotype. This clone may be a read error of a much larger clone one base away. The gene calls are TRBV5-6 and TRBJ2-5; possible D gene TRBD1, 5 bases. Germline V gene sequence: CDR1 SGHDT, CDR2 YYEEEE. The V gene lost 0 bases and the J gene lost 7 bases, with 13 bases spanning the gap. The CDR3 spans 14 residues. The chain's CDR3 is CASSLGRVRVTQYF. CDR3 DNA sequence: TGTGCCAGCAGCTTGGGCAGGGTCAGGGTGACCCAGTACTTC.

This clonotype has a single count. The chain employs TRBV12-3 or TRBV12-4 and TRBJ2-7; 10 bases fit TRBD1. J was trimmed by 5 bases and V by 7 bases; bases with no gene match: 8. This CDR3 has 14 amino acids. In DNA form, the CDR3 reads TGTGCCAGCATTCGCCGGGACAGGGGAGACGAGCAGTACTTC. Translation: CASIRRDRGDEQYF.

This clonotype was observed a few times. The CDR3 protein is CAISDQGQRDTQYF. CDR3 nucleotides: TGTGCCATCAGTGATCAGGGTCAAAGGGATACGCAGTATTTT. The chain combines TRBV10-3 with TRBJ2-3; tentatively, D is TRBD1 (5 bases). Trimming took off 3 bases at V and 6 bases at J, with 13 bases between the two ends. The CDR3 has 14 residues. Germline lookup yields CDR1 ENHRY and CDR2 SYGVKD.

Of note for this clonotype: A much larger clone lies one base from this, so it may be a read error. The chain couples TRBV14 to TRBJ1-4; 8 nucleotides align to TRBD1. This CDR3 has 15 amino acids. CDR1 and CDR2 (germline): SGHDN, FVKESK. The CDR3 sequence: CASSLTGGNNEKLLF. As DNA, the CDR3 is TGTGCCAGCAGCCTCACAGGGGGGAATAACGAAAAACTGCTTTTT.

A remark on this clonotype: No conserved phenylalanine or tryptophan is present at the end of the CDR3, so a read error is the likely explanation. This sequence joins TRBV29-1 and TRBJ1-1; D unresolved. The CDR3 consists of 11 residues. Germline V gives CDR1 SQVTM, CDR2 ANQGSEA. V was pared by 3 bases and J by 2 bases, with 4 bases between. The CDR3 loop reads CSVEVNTEAFS. The DNA for the CDR3 is TGCAGCGTTGAGGTTAACACTGAAGCTTTCTCT.

This clonotype was counted between two and nine times. The V and J genes are TRBV12-3 or TRBV12-4 and TRBJ2-3; D possibly matches TRBD1 or TRBD2 (5 bases each). V was trimmed by 5 bases and J by 1 base, leaving 7 bases between them. The CDR3 spans 13 residues. This CDR3 is CASSGDGTDTQYF. CDR3 DNA: TGTGCCAGCAGTGGGGACGGCACAGATACGCAGTATTTT.

The V gene is TRBV20-1, the J gene TRBJ2-4; D perhaps matches TRBD2 (5 bases). Germline V CDR1 and CDR2: DFQATT, SNEGSKA (reference sequence). V was trimmed by 4 bases and J by 6 bases, leaving 16 bases between them. This CDR3 region has 14 residues. CDR3 sequence: CSAMTFIRGNIQYF. CDR3 coding DNA: TGCAGTGCTATGACTTTTATCCGGGGAAACATTCAGTACTTC.

The chain links TRBV5-4 to TRBJ2-3; D perhaps matches TRBD2 (5 bases). Germline lookup yields CDR1 SGHNT and CDR2 YYREEE (reference sequence). The ends were cut back, 0 bases at V and 9 bases at J, with 17 bases in the middle. This CDR3 has 15 amino acids. As DNA, the CDR3 is TGTGCCAGCAGCTTGGGGGAGTCGGGAACGGGCACGCAGTATTTT. This translates into CASSLGESGTGTQYF.

This clonotype was picked up many times. The rearrangement links TRBV6-5 to TRBJ2-7; D may be TRBD2 (6 bases). CDR1 is MNHEY and CDR2 is SVGAGI in the germline V gene. The V end was cut by 6 bases, the J end by 2 bases, with 14 bases between. CDR3 length equals 14 residues. The CDR3 spells CASRRAGITYEQYF. The CDR3 coding sequence is TGTGCCAGCAGACGGGCGGGGATTACCTACGAGCAGTACTTC.

This chain joins TRBV11-2 and TRBJ2-7; TRBD2 matches at 8 bases. V lost 4 bases and J lost 10; bases outside the gene matches: 12. Germline V lookup: CDR1 SGHAT, CDR2 FQNNGV. The CDR3 has 14 amino acids. CDR3 region: CASSSPGRGGDQYF. The CDR3 DNA is TGTGCCAGCAGCTCCCCGGGACGGGGGGGCGACCAGTACTTC. The full variable domain, with the rest looked up from reference TRBV11-2 and TRBJ2-7, is EAGVAQSPRYKIIEKRQSVAFWCNPISGHATLYWYQQILGQGPKLLIQFQNNGVVDDSQLPKDRFSAERLKGVDSTLKIQPAKLEDSAVYLCASSSPGRGGDQYFGPGTRLTVT.

The chain links TRBV24-1 to TRBJ2-5; 8 bases agree with TRBD2. Germline V CDR1 and CDR2: KGHDR, SFDVKD. V gave up 4 bases and J gave up 8 bases; unmatched junction bases: 11. The CDR3 spans 15 residues. CDR3 sequence (DNA): TGTGCCACCAGTGAGCCGCCGGGACTAGTGGGTACCCAGTACTTC. Translated, it gives CATSEPPGLVGTQYF.

The chain joins TRBV24-1 to TRBJ2-3, with a weak D call TRBD2 (6 bases). Trimming pared 4 bases from V and 6 bases from J, leaving 22 bases between. Germline V gene sequence: CDR1 KGHDR, CDR2 SFDVKD. There are 17 residues in the CDR3. DNA for the CDR3: TGTGCCACCAGTGACACCGGGACTCACTTCCATCCGGATACGCAGTATTTT. Translated, it gives CATSDTGTHFHPDTQYF.

About this clonotype itself: A much larger clone lies a single base off, so this may be a read error. The chain recombines TRBV11-3 with TRBJ2-1; D ambiguous. The V gene lost 5 bases and the J gene lost 0 bases, with 17 bases spanning the gap. Per germline, CDR1 SGHNT and CDR2 YENEEA. This CDR3 is 17 amino acids long. CDR3 in amino acids: CASSPPWDVGSYNEQFF. Written as DNA, the CDR3 is TGTGCCAGCAGCCCTCCATGGGATGTGGGCTCCTACAATGAGCAGTTCTTC.

Concerning this clonotype itself: Compared with germline, one end of the junction differs, possibly owing to a read error. V and J are TRBV11-1 and TRBJ2-5, with 11 bases fitting TRBD1. The CDR3 sequence is 15 residues long. Germline V gene sequence: CDR1 SGHAT, CDR2 FQDESV (reference sequence). This CDR3 is CAGSAGTGGQETQYF. The CDR3 DNA reads TGTGCCGGCAGCGCGGGGACAGGGGGCCAAGAGACCCAGTACTTC. Complete variable domain (other parts from reference TRBV11-1 and TRBJ2-5): EAEVAQSPRYKITEKSQAVAFWCDPISGHATLYWYRQILGQGPELLVQFQDESVVDDSQLPKDRFSAERLKGVDSTLKIQPAELGDSAMYLCAGSAGTGGQETQYFGPGTRLLVL.

With regard to this clonotype: This may stem from a read error, because a much larger clone lies one nucleotide away. The J gene is TRBJ2-7, the V gene TRBV11-2, with 12 bases lining up with TRBD1. CDR3 length: 15 residues. With 5 bases clipped from V and 7 bases from J, the junction kept 9 bases outside the gene matches. Germline V lookup: CDR1 SGHAT, CDR2 FQNNGV. The CDR3 sequence: CASSRRDRGQGEQYF. CDR3 bases: TGTGCCAGCAGCCGCCGGGACAGGGGGCAAGGGGAGCAGTACTTC.